These T cell receptor beta chains were read from a single sample in a study of Ad26.COV2.S vaccination and SARS-CoV-2 variants. Using immunoSEQ multiplex PCR, the repertoire was profiled, and TCRdb retains in-frame clones only, with some absent. The data contain around 300,000 clones, more than 85% of them singletons. This material consisted of peripheral blood, taken in a trial of Ad26.COV2.S vaccine versus placebo. Source of these receptors: a person between 18 and 60 years old who received the Ad26.COV2.S COVID-19 vaccine or a placebo. Both conserved end residues are part of each CDR3. A D gene is named only where the DNA matches it firmly. Size values are once, few and many counts, or a class for expanded clones, and some rows have none.

J,size,V,D,CDR3,DNA
TRBJ2-7,.,TRBV5-4,TRBD2,CASSLGSGRGEQYF,TGTGCCAGCAGCTTGGGCAGCGGGAGGGGCGAGCAGTACTTC
TRBJ2-1,.,TRBV18,.,CASSPLDHEQFF,TGTGCCAGCTCACCTCTGGACCATGAGCAGTTCTTC
TRBJ2-1,once,TRBV28,.,CASRRISYNEQFF,TGTGCCAGCAGGAGAATCTCCTACAATGAGCAGTTCTTC
TRBJ2-1,.,TRBV28,TRBD2,CASSRGGYSYNEQFF,TGTGCCAGCAGCCGGGGGGGGTACTCCTACAATGAGCAGTTCTTC
TRBJ2-1,once,TRBV29-1,.,CSVQTERGVRGNEQFF,TGCAGCGTTCAAACTGAGCGCGGGGTAAGGGGGAATGAGCAGTTCTTC
TRBJ2-7,.,TRBV27,TRBD1,CASSLYLTGGEQYF,TGTGCCAGCAGCCTCTACCTGACAGGGGGGGAGCAGTACTTC
TRBJ2-1,.,TRBV4-1,.,CASSQETVAGAVEQFF,TGCGCCAGCAGCCAAGAAACGGTGGCGGGGGCCGTTGAGCAGTTCTTC
TRBJ2-7,.,TRBV11-2,.,CASSLDLATSYEQYF,TGTGCCAGCAGCTTAGATCTTGCCACCTCCTACGAGCAGTACTTC
TRBJ2-7,once,TRBV4-3,.,CASSQDPGRGGYEQYF,TGCGCCAGCAGCCAAGATCCTGGGCGGGGAGGCTACGAGCAGTACTTC
TRBJ2-1,.,TRBV28,.,CASSLGGGSSYNEQFF,TGTGCCAGCAGTTTAGGAGGGGGGAGCTCCTACAATGAGCAGTTCTTC
TRBJ1-1,.,TRBV15,TRBD1,CATSTRTGVNTEAFF,TGTGCCACCAGCACCCGGACAGGGGTGAACACTGAAGCTTTCTTT
TRBJ2-3,.,TRBV5-1,TRBD1,CASSKPGQGVEDTQYF,TGCGCCAGCAGCAAGCCGGGACAGGGCGTGGAGGATACGCAGTATTTT
TRBJ2-6,.,TRBV5-4,.,CASGPSGANVLTF,TGTGCCAGCGGCCCCTCTGGGGCCAACGTCCTGACTTTC
TRBJ1-6,.,TRBV7-2,.,CASSLAGGGNSPLHF,TGTGCCAGCAGCTTAGCAGGGGGTGGGAATTCACCCCTCCACTTT
TRBJ2-6,.,TRBV18,.,CASSPPGNLGANVLTF,TGTGCCAGCTCACCACCGGGGAACCTTGGGGCCAACGTCCTGACTTTC
TRBJ2-5,.,TRBV2,TRBD2,CASNPSGALVETQYF,TGTGCCAGCAATCCTAGCGGGGCGTTGGTTGAGACCCAGTACTTC
TRBJ2-7,.,TRBV5-6,.,CASSLRGRGYYEQYF,TGTGCCAGCAGCTTGCGAGGCAGGGGATACTACGAGCAGTACTTC
TRBJ2-3,.,TRBV20-1,.,CVIGSSNTQYF,TGCGTAATAGGGAGTTCGAATACGCAGTATTTT
TRBJ2-2,.,TRBV27,TRBD1,CANPPPPGGNGELFF,TGTGCCAACCCCCCGCCCCCAGGGGGCAACGGGGAGCTGTTTTTT
TRBJ2-5,once,TRBV14,TRBD1,CASSKDRGGGQETQYF,TGTGCCAGCAGCAAAGACAGGGGAGGAGGGCAAGAGACCCAGTACTTC
TRBJ2-1,.,TRBV4-1,.,CASSQVDLSSYNEQFF,TGCGCCAGCAGCCAAGTTGACTTGAGCTCCTACAATGAGCAGTTCTTC
TRBJ2-2,.,TRBV24-1,.,CATSDYTGELFF,TGTGCCACCAGTGATTACACCGGGGAGCTGTTTTTT
TRBJ2-2,once,TRBV6-4,TRBD1,CASSARDSTGELFF,TGTGCCAGCAGTGCCCGGGACAGCACCGGGGAGCTGTTTTTT
TRBJ2-5,.,TRBV6-5,TRBD2,CASSAGTSGSETQYF,TGTGCCAGCAGCGCCGGGACTAGCGGGAGCGAGACCCAGTACTTC
TRBJ2-7,.,TRBV10-2,.,CASSTHGSSYEQYF,TGCGCCAGCAGCACTCATGGGAGCTCCTACGAGCAGTACTTC
TRBJ2-7,.,TRBV6-2/TRBV6-3,TRBD1,CASSGDRGEPYEQYF,TGTGCCAGCAGCGGAGACAGGGGGGAGCCCTACGAGCAGTACTTC
TRBJ2-3,.,TRBV5-6,TRBD2,CASRKSGGALDTQYF,TGTGCCAGCAGGAAAAGCGGGGGGGCCCTGGATACGCAGTATTTT
TRBJ1-1,.,TRBV27,TRBD1,CASSLSTGTMSTEAFF,TGTGCCAGCAGTTTGTCGACAGGGACTATGAGCACTGAAGCTTTCTTT
TRBJ2-7,.,TRBV5-5,TRBD2,CASSLPRGDFYEQYF,TGTGCCAGCAGCTTGCCCCGGGGGGATTTCTACGAGCAGTACTTC
TRBJ2-3,.,TRBV7-2,.,CASSLGRGNYGTDTQYF,TGTGCCAGCAGCTTAGGTCGGGGGAATTATGGCACAGATACGCAGTATTTT
TRBJ2-2,.,TRBV12-3/TRBV12-4,.,CASSLDGSGELFF,TGTGCCAGCAGTTTAGACGGTTCCGGGGAGCTGTTTTTT
TRBJ2-2,.,TRBV5-4,.,CASSSQTRFANTGELFF,TGTGCCAGCAGCTCGCAGACTCGGTTCGCGAACACCGGGGAGCTGTTTTTT
TRBJ2-5,.,TRBV25-1,.,CASSRGDTQYF,TGTGCCAGCAGCCGTGGAGATACCCAGTACTTC
TRBJ1-2,.,TRBV7-2,.,CASSLAPEDGYTF,TGTGCCAGCAGCTTAGCCCCAGAGGATGGCTACACCTTC
TRBJ2-7,few,TRBV19,TRBD2,CASSWDSTSGGAYEQYF,TGTGCCAGTAGTTGGGACTCGACTAGCGGGGGAGCCTACGAGCAGTACTTC
TRBJ2-7,.,TRBV3-1/TRBV3-2,.,CASSQVPGPYEQYF,TGTGCCAGCAGCCAAGTTCCCGGTCCCTACGAGCAGTACTTC
TRBJ1-2,.,TRBV2,TRBD1,CASSLGQENYGYTF,TGTGCCAGCAGTTTGGGACAGGAGAACTATGGCTACACCTTC
TRBJ1-2,.,TRBV28,.,CASTDTSRGNYGYTF,TGTGCCAGCACGGATACTTCCAGAGGAAACTATGGCTACACCTTC
TRBJ1-2,.,TRBV27,TRBD1,CASSKTGEGGGYTF,TGTGCCAGCAGTAAGACAGGGGAGGGAGGGGGCTACACCTTC
TRBJ1-2,.,TRBV2,TRBD1,CASSVLQLGGGYTF,TGTGCCAGCAGTGTTTTACAGCTAGGGGGCGGCTACACCTTC
TRBJ2-1,.,TRBV4-2,.,CASSQVPGLYNEQFF,TGTGCCAGCAGCCAAGTCCCGGGACTGTACAATGAGCAGTTCTTC
TRBJ2-1,.,TRBV7-3,.,CASSPQGGSYNEQFF,TGTGCCAGCAGCCCACAGGGAGGCTCCTACAATGAGCAGTTCTTC